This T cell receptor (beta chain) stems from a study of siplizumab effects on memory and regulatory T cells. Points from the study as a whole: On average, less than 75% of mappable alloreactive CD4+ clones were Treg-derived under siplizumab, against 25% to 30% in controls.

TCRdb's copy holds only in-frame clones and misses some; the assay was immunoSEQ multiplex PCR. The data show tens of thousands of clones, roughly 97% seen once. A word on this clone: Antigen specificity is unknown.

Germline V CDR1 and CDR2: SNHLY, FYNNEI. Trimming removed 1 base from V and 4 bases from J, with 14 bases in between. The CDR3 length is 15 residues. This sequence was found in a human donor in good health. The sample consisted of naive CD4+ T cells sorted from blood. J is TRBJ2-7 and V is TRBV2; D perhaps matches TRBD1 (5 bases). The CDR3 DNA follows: TGTGCCAGCAGTGAAGAGACAGCAGCAAGGTACGAGCAGTACTTC. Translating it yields CASSEETAARYEQYF.